This T cell receptor (beta chain) was observed in a study of Ad26.COV2.S vaccination and SARS-CoV-2 variants. Notes on this clone: What it binds is not known.

Measured with immunoSEQ multiplex PCR; TCRdb has only the in-frame clones, and not every one. Of roughly 420,000 clones in the sample, 85% to 90% were seen once. Treatment meaning: around 19 received Ad26.COV2.S at low or high dose, single or two shots; 5 received placebo; per-sample allocation not given. Day 63 after the first vaccine or placebo injection was the time point for sampling. Notes on the study in general: Those who received vaccine or placebo ended up with similar non-spike TCR breadth.

Trimming removed 3 bases at V and 4 bases at J, with 11 bases between. CDR1 and CDR2 from the germline V gene are SGHNT and YYREEE (reference sequence). This CDR3 region has 13 residues. The TCR comes from a person aged 18-65 years who received the Ad26.COV2.S COVID-19 vaccine or a placebo. The specimen comprised peripheral blood, sampled in a trial of Ad26.COV2.S vaccine versus placebo. This chain joins TRBV5-4 and TRBJ2-7, with D possibly called TRBD1 or TRBD2 (5 bases each). Written as DNA, the CDR3 is TGTGCCAGCAGCTGGGGGACGGAGTACGAGCAGTACTTC. As protein: CASSWGTEYEQYF.